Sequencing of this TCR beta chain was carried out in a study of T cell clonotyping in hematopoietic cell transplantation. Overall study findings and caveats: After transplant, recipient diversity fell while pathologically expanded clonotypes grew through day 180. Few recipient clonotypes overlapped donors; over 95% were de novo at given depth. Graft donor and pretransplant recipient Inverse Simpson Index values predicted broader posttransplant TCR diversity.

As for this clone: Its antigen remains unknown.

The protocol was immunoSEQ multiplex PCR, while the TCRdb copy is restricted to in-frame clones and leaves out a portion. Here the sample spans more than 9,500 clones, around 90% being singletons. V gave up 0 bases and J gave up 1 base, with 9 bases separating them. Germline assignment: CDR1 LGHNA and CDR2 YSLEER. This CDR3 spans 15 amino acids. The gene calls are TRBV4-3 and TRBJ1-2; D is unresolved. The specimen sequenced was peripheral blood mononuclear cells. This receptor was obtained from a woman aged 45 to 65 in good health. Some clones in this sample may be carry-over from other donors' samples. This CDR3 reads CASSQDNRVNYGYTF. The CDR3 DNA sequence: TGCGCCAGCAGCCAAGACAACCGGGTTAACTATGGCTACACCTTC.